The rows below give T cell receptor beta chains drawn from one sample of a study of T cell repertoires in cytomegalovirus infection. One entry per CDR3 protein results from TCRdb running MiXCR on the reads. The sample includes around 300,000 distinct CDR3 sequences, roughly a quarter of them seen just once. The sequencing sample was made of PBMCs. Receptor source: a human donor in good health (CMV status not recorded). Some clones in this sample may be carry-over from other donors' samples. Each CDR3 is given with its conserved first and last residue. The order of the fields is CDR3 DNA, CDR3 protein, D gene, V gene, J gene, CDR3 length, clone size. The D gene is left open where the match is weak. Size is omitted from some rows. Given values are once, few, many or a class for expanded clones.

cdr3_nt: TGTGCCAGCAGCCAAGTCGACAGGCTGAACTATGGCTACACCTTC
cdr3_aa: CASSQVDRLNYGYTF
d_call: -
v_call: TRBV4-2
j_call: TRBJ1-2
cdr3_length: 15
clone_size: few

cdr3_nt: TGTGCCAGCAGCTTAATCAATGAGCAGTTCTTC
cdr3_aa: CASSLINEQFF
d_call: -
v_call: TRBV7-2
j_call: TRBJ2-1
cdr3_length: 11
clone_size: many

cdr3_nt: TGCAGTGCTAGACCGGGACAGGGTAACTCACCCCTCCACTTT
cdr3_aa: CSARPGQGNSPLHF
d_call: TRBD1
v_call: TRBV20-1
j_call: TRBJ1-6
cdr3_length: 14
clone_size: few

cdr3_nt: TGTGCCAGCAGCTTAGAGGGACAGGGAATAGAGACCCAGTACTTC
cdr3_aa: CASSLEGQGIETQYF
d_call: TRBD1
v_call: TRBV7-2
j_call: TRBJ2-5
cdr3_length: 15
clone_size: many

cdr3_nt: TGTGCCAGCAGCTTAGTTTTCCAGGCTGGGGCCAACGTCCTGACTTTC
cdr3_aa: CASSLVFQAGANVLTF
d_call: -
v_call: TRBV7-2
j_call: TRBJ2-6
cdr3_length: 16
clone_size: many

cdr3_nt: TGTGCCATCAGGGAGGACAGGCGGACTGGAAACACCATATATTTT
cdr3_aa: CAIREDRRTGNTIYF
d_call: TRBD1
v_call: TRBV10-3
j_call: TRBJ1-3
cdr3_length: 15
clone_size: -

cdr3_nt: TGTGCCAGCTCACTTTCACAGGGAGGCAATCAGCCCCAGCATTTT
cdr3_aa: CASSLSQGGNQPQHF
d_call: -
v_call: TRBV18
j_call: TRBJ1-5
cdr3_length: 15
clone_size: few

cdr3_nt: TGTGCCAGCACCCTAAGTGGGGTAACCGGGGAGCTGTTTTTT
cdr3_aa: CASTLSGVTGELFF
d_call: -
v_call: TRBV7-6
j_call: TRBJ2-2
cdr3_length: 14
clone_size: many

cdr3_nt: TGCAGCGTTGACGGTAAGACCACTGAAGCTTTCTTT
cdr3_aa: CSVDGKTTEAFF
d_call: -
v_call: TRBV29-1
j_call: TRBJ1-1
cdr3_length: 12
clone_size: -

cdr3_nt: TGTGCCAGCAGTTTATCCGGGACTAGCGAGCAGTTCTTC
cdr3_aa: CASSLSGTSEQFF
d_call: TRBD2
v_call: TRBV28
j_call: TRBJ2-1
cdr3_length: 13
clone_size: -

cdr3_nt: TGTGCCAGCAGTTACAATCGACAAACCACCGGGGAGCTGTTTTTT
cdr3_aa: CASSYNRQTTGELFF
d_call: -
v_call: TRBV6-5
j_call: TRBJ2-2
cdr3_length: 15
clone_size: -

cdr3_nt: TGTGCCATCAGTGAGTCCCCGGCGCAGTACGAGCAGTACTTC
cdr3_aa: CAISESPAQYEQYF
d_call: -
v_call: TRBV10-3
j_call: TRBJ2-7
cdr3_length: 14
clone_size: -

cdr3_nt: TGTGCCAGCAGTGAAGTCAGGGGTTATCAGCCCCAGCATTTT
cdr3_aa: CASSEVRGYQPQHF
d_call: -
v_call: TRBV6-1
j_call: TRBJ1-5
cdr3_length: 14
clone_size: few

cdr3_nt: TGCGCCAGCAGCCCCGGGGGGGACACCTCCTACGAGCAGTACTTC
cdr3_aa: CASSPGGDTSYEQYF
d_call: TRBD2
v_call: TRBV5-1
j_call: TRBJ2-7
cdr3_length: 15
clone_size: once

cdr3_nt: TGTGTCAGCAGTTCTGTTAATTGGCAGCCCCAGCATTTT
cdr3_aa: CVSSSVNWQPQHF
d_call: -
v_call: TRBV6-6
j_call: TRBJ1-5
cdr3_length: 13
clone_size: -

cdr3_nt: TGTGCCAGCAGCTTAGGAGGGGGCAACACCGGGGAGCTGTTTTTT
cdr3_aa: CASSLGGGNTGELFF
d_call: TRBD1
v_call: TRBV7-6
j_call: TRBJ2-2
cdr3_length: 15
clone_size: many

cdr3_nt: TGTGCCAGCAGTTACGTGACCTCAGGCGGGGAGCTGTTTTTT
cdr3_aa: CASSYVTSGGELFF
d_call: -
v_call: TRBV6-5
j_call: TRBJ2-2
cdr3_length: 14
clone_size: few

cdr3_nt: TGTGCCAGCAGTCACGGACAGCCCTTTTCCTACGAGCAGTACTTC
cdr3_aa: CASSHGQPFSYEQYF
d_call: -
v_call: TRBV6-2/TRBV6-3
j_call: TRBJ2-7
cdr3_length: 15
clone_size: -

cdr3_nt: TGTGCCACTCGGGACAGGGGGCCGTTGTCCTACAATGAGCAGTTCTTC
cdr3_aa: CATRDRGPLSYNEQFF
d_call: TRBD1
v_call: TRBV15
j_call: TRBJ2-1
cdr3_length: 16
clone_size: -

cdr3_nt: TGTGCCAGCAGCTCTGGACAGGGGGCGTACAATGAGCAGTTCTTC
cdr3_aa: CASSSGQGAYNEQFF
d_call: TRBD1
v_call: TRBV11-2
j_call: TRBJ2-1
cdr3_length: 15
clone_size: many

cdr3_nt: TGTGCCAGCAGCCCGGCCGGGACAGGGGATGGCTACACCTTC
cdr3_aa: CASSPAGTGDGYTF
d_call: TRBD1
v_call: TRBV5-6
j_call: TRBJ1-2
cdr3_length: 14
clone_size: -

cdr3_nt: TGTGCCAGCACCCTCGGGTCGCTTGCGGGACAGGGATTGTGGGAGCAGTACTTC
cdr3_aa: CASTLGSLAGQGLWEQYF
d_call: TRBD1
v_call: TRBV7-2
j_call: TRBJ2-7
cdr3_length: 18
clone_size: many

cdr3_nt: TGTGCCAGCATAGGACAGTTCTACGAGCAGTACTTC
cdr3_aa: CASIGQFYEQYF
d_call: -
v_call: TRBV2
j_call: TRBJ2-7
cdr3_length: 12
clone_size: -

cdr3_nt: TGTGCCAGCAGCTTAAGGAATGAGCAGTTCTTC
cdr3_aa: CASSLRNEQFF
d_call: -
v_call: TRBV7-8
j_call: TRBJ2-1
cdr3_length: 11
clone_size: many

cdr3_nt: TGTGCCAGCAGTACCTCGTGGACCCAGTACTTC
cdr3_aa: CASSTSWTQYF
d_call: -
v_call: TRBV28
j_call: TRBJ2-5
cdr3_length: 11
clone_size: few

cdr3_nt: TGTGCCAGCAGACCGACAGGGCTACCGAACACTGAAGCTTTCTTT
cdr3_aa: CASRPTGLPNTEAFF
d_call: TRBD1
v_call: TRBV12-3/TRBV12-4
j_call: TRBJ1-1
cdr3_length: 15
clone_size: -

cdr3_nt: TGTGCCAGCAGTTCCCCTCCGGGACGGAACACTGAAGCTTTCTTT
cdr3_aa: CASSSPPGRNTEAFF
d_call: -
v_call: TRBV27
j_call: TRBJ1-1
cdr3_length: 15
clone_size: few

cdr3_nt: TGTGCCAGCAAAGACGACAGTAACTATGGCTACACCTTC
cdr3_aa: CASKDDSNYGYTF
d_call: -
v_call: TRBV3-1
j_call: TRBJ1-2
cdr3_length: 13
clone_size: -

cdr3_nt: TGTGCCAGCAGCAAAAATGACAACAATGAGCAGTTCTTC
cdr3_aa: CASSKNDNNEQFF
d_call: -
v_call: TRBV28
j_call: TRBJ2-1
cdr3_length: 13
clone_size: few

cdr3_nt: TGTGCCAGCAGTCGCTACCCCTGGCGGGAGAATGGATCCTACGAGCAGTACTTC
cdr3_aa: CASSRYPWRENGSYEQYF
d_call: TRBD2
v_call: TRBV12-3/TRBV12-4
j_call: TRBJ2-7
cdr3_length: 18
clone_size: -

cdr3_nt: TGTGCCAGCAGTCCCGAGGTCGGGCTCGGGGAGCTGTTTTTT
cdr3_aa: CASSPEVGLGELFF
d_call: -
v_call: TRBV2
j_call: TRBJ2-2
cdr3_length: 14
clone_size: -

cdr3_nt: TGTGCCAGCAGCCCCCAATTTGAACGGGAGCTGTTTTTT
cdr3_aa: CASSPQFERELFF
d_call: -
v_call: TRBV7-2
j_call: TRBJ2-2
cdr3_length: 13
clone_size: many

cdr3_nt: TGTGCCAGCAGTCGGGGGTTCTACGAGCAGTACTTC
cdr3_aa: CASSRGFYEQYF
d_call: -
v_call: TRBV6-2/TRBV6-3
j_call: TRBJ2-7
cdr3_length: 12
clone_size: -

cdr3_nt: TGTGCCAGCAGTGTCAGGGTCACCGGGGAGCTGTTTTTT
cdr3_aa: CASSVRVTGELFF
d_call: -
v_call: TRBV12-3/TRBV12-4
j_call: TRBJ2-2
cdr3_length: 13
clone_size: many

cdr3_nt: TGTGCCAGCAGTTTAGGCGGGGGTTTAGTCGGGGAGCTGTTTTTT
cdr3_aa: CASSLGGGLVGELFF
d_call: TRBD2
v_call: TRBV28
j_call: TRBJ2-2
cdr3_length: 15
clone_size: few

cdr3_nt: TGTGCCAGCGGCGGAGGGATTTTCGATGGCTACACCTTC
cdr3_aa: CASGGGIFDGYTF
d_call: -
v_call: TRBV18
j_call: TRBJ1-2
cdr3_length: 13
clone_size: -

cdr3_nt: TGTGCCATCAGTGAGCTGACCAACACTGAAGCTTTCTTT
cdr3_aa: CAISELTNTEAFF
d_call: -
v_call: TRBV10-3
j_call: TRBJ1-1
cdr3_length: 13
clone_size: -

cdr3_nt: TGTGCCAGCAGCAGCCGGGTTTCTAGCGGGACTAACAATGAGCAGTTCTTC
cdr3_aa: CASSSRVSSGTNNEQFF
d_call: TRBD2
v_call: TRBV7-2
j_call: TRBJ2-1
cdr3_length: 17
clone_size: many

cdr3_nt: TGTGCCAGCAGCTTCGGCAGGCTGAACACCGGGGAGCTGTTTTTT
cdr3_aa: CASSFGRLNTGELFF
d_call: -
v_call: TRBV11-2
j_call: TRBJ2-2
cdr3_length: 15
clone_size: -

cdr3_nt: TGTGCCAGCAGCTTAACCGGGATGAGCTCCTATAATTCACCCCTCCACTTT
cdr3_aa: CASSLTGMSSYNSPLHF
d_call: -
v_call: TRBV7-2
j_call: TRBJ1-6
cdr3_length: 17
clone_size: few

cdr3_nt: TGTGCCAGCAGCCACAACACAGATACGCAGTATTTT
cdr3_aa: CASSHNTDTQYF
d_call: -
v_call: TRBV5-4
j_call: TRBJ2-3
cdr3_length: 12
clone_size: medium-sized

cdr3_nt: TGTGCCAGCAGCTTAGTCGGGACTAGCGCCCCGCCGGTGCAGTTCTTC
cdr3_aa: CASSLVGTSAPPVQFF
d_call: TRBD2
v_call: TRBV7-2
j_call: TRBJ2-1
cdr3_length: 16
clone_size: many

cdr3_nt: TGTGCCAGCAGCCTTACCCGGACAGGGTTAGAGACCCAGTACTTC
cdr3_aa: CASSLTRTGLETQYF
d_call: TRBD1
v_call: TRBV7-3
j_call: TRBJ2-5
cdr3_length: 15
clone_size: few

cdr3_nt: TGTGCCAGCAGCCAGACAGGTTTGGGGACTGAAGCTTTCTTT
cdr3_aa: CASSQTGLGTEAFF
d_call: -
v_call: TRBV14
j_call: TRBJ1-1
cdr3_length: 14
clone_size: few

cdr3_nt: TGTGCCAGCAGTGAAGCGCGTGGGGCTGAGGATGAGCAGTTCTTC
cdr3_aa: CASSEARGAEDEQFF
d_call: -
v_call: TRBV2
j_call: TRBJ2-1
cdr3_length: 15
clone_size: few

cdr3_nt: TGTGCCACCAGTGATTTGAGCGGGGGGGCCTACAATGAGCAGTTCTTC
cdr3_aa: CATSDLSGGAYNEQFF
d_call: TRBD2
v_call: TRBV24-1
j_call: TRBJ2-1
cdr3_length: 16
clone_size: many

cdr3_nt: TGTGCCAGCAGCGAAATAGCGGGAGGGCCTTACGAGCAGTACTTC
cdr3_aa: CASSEIAGGPYEQYF
d_call: TRBD2
v_call: TRBV28
j_call: TRBJ2-7
cdr3_length: 15
clone_size: -

cdr3_nt: TGTGCCAGCAGCCCCCAAATTCCTCCGATGAACACTGAAGCTTTCTTT
cdr3_aa: CASSPQIPPMNTEAFF
d_call: -
v_call: TRBV11-2
j_call: TRBJ1-1
cdr3_length: 16
clone_size: -

cdr3_nt: TGTGCCAGCAGCCAAAGGACAGGGAATAGCAATCAGCCCCAGCATTTT
cdr3_aa: CASSQRTGNSNQPQHF
d_call: TRBD1
v_call: TRBV28
j_call: TRBJ1-5
cdr3_length: 16
clone_size: -